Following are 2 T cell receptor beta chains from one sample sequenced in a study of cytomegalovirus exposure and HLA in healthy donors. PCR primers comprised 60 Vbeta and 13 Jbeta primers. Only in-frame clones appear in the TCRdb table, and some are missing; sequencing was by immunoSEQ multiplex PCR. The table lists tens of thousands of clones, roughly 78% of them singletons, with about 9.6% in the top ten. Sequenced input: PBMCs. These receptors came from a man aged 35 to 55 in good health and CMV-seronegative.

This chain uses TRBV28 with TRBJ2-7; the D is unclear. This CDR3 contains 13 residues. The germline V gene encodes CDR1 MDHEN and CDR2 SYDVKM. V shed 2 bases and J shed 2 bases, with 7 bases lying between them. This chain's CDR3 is CASSLIFPYEQYF. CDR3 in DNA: TGTGCCAGCAGTTTAATATTCCCCTACGAGCAGTACTTC.

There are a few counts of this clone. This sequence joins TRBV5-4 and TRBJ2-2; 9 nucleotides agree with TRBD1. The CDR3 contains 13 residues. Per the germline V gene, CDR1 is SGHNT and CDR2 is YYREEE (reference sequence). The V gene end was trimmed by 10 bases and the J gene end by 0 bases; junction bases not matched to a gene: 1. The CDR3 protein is CAGQGPNTGELFF. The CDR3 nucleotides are TGTGCCGGACAGGGGCCGAACACCGGGGAGCTGTTTTTT. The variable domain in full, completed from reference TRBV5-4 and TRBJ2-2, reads ETGVTQSPTHLIKTRGQQVTLRCSSQSGHNTVSWYQQALGQGPQFIFQYYREEENGRGNFPPRFSGLQFPNYSSELNVNALELDDSALYLCAGQGPNTGELFFGEGSRLTVL.